Following are 3 T cell receptor beta chains from one sample sequenced in a study of blood T cell repertoires in COVID-19. Some clones are missing from TCRdb's copy, which holds only in-frame ones; the method was immunoSEQ multiplex PCR. The table lists approximately 260,000 clones, about 80% of them singletons, with approximately 9.4% in the top ten. Input material: peripheral blood. These receptors came from a woman of 80 years or more with acute or convalescent COVID-19.

This clone was seen more than once but under ten times. The chain joins TRBV6-6 to TRBJ2-5; D is perhaps TRBD1 (6 bases). This CDR3 contains 14 residues. The V and J ends lost 6 bases and 1 base respectively, with 12 bases between them. Germline V CDR1 and CDR2: MNHNY, SVGAGI (reference sequence). DNA for the CDR3: TGTGCCAGCAGACCTGGACAGCCCCAAGAGACCCAGTACTTC. Its translation is CASRPGQPQETQYF.

The chain is built from TRBV6-2 or TRBV6-3 and TRBJ1-5, with D tentatively TRBD1 (6 bases). The germline V and J ends were trimmed by 0 bases and 0 bases, with 9 bases remaining between them. The CDR3 length is 16 residues. Germline assignment: CDR1 MNHEY and CDR2 SVGEGT. In DNA form, the CDR3 reads TGTGCCAGCAGTTACTCGAGGACAGTTAGCAATCAGCCCCAGCATTTT. Translated: CASSYSRTVSNQPQHF.

V usage is TRBV18 and J usage is TRBJ2-1, with D tentatively TRBD1 (6 bases). This CDR3 comprises 13 residues. The V and J ends lost 3 bases and 7 bases respectively, with 10 bases between them. Germline V gene sequence: CDR1 KGHSH, CDR2 LQKENI. For the CDR3, the DNA is TGTGCCAGCTCACCGGGGGCTCGGAATGAGCAGTTCTTC. Translation: CASSPGARNEQFF.